Listed below are T cell receptor beta chains from one sample, sequenced in a study of blood T cell repertoires in COVID-19. Clones were read by immunoSEQ multiplex PCR, and TCRdb kept only the in-frame ones, dropping some. The sample consists of under 450,000 clones, roughly four fifths of them appearing once. Input material: PBMCs or T cells enriched from blood (not recorded which). Source of these receptors: a woman aged 45 to 65 who had recovered from COVID-19. The CDR3 runs from the conserved cysteine through the conserved F or W. D genes are given only for firm matches. The size field is filled for only some rows; it gives once, few, many or a size class.

D gene: TRBD2; J gene: TRBJ2-1; V gene: TRBV7-2; clone size: .; CDR3 protein: CASALLQGGNEQFF; CDR3 DNA: TGTGCCAGCGCCTTACTCCAGGGAGGGAATGAGCAGTTCTTC
D gene: .; J gene: TRBJ1-6; V gene: TRBV15; clone size: .; CDR3 protein: CATSREWKLDDNSPLHF; CDR3 DNA: TGTGCCACCAGCAGAGAGTGGAAGCTAGACGATAATTCACCCCTCCACTTT
D gene: .; J gene: TRBJ1-2; V gene: TRBV2; clone size: .; CDR3 protein: CASSGRAWVDYGYTF; CDR3 DNA: TGTGCCAGCAGTGGCAGGGCCTGGGTTGACTATGGCTACACCTTC
D gene: TRBD2; J gene: TRBJ2-7; V gene: TRBV2; clone size: .; CDR3 protein: CASQSGGAGTYEQYF; CDR3 DNA: TGTGCCAGCCAGTCGGGAGGGGCAGGGACCTACGAGCAGTACTTC
D gene: .; J gene: TRBJ2-7; V gene: TRBV7-2; clone size: .; CDR3 protein: CASSPMYGGGVVQYF; CDR3 DNA: TGTGCCAGCAGCCCTATGTACGGGGGTGGAGTGGTGCAGTACTTC
D gene: .; J gene: TRBJ1-1; V gene: TRBV2; clone size: .; CDR3 protein: CASSGALEATEAFF; CDR3 DNA: TGTGCCAGCAGTGGAGCTCTGGAGGCCACTGAAGCTTTCTTT
D gene: .; J gene: TRBJ2-4; V gene: TRBV27; clone size: .; CDR3 protein: CASSPTWTAVSKNIQYF; CDR3 DNA: TGTGCCAGCAGTCCGACATGGACAGCAGTCTCCAAAAACATTCAGTACTTC
D gene: TRBD2; J gene: TRBJ2-7; V gene: TRBV4-3; clone size: .; CDR3 protein: CASSVTGGIVEQYF; CDR3 DNA: TGCGCCAGCAGCGTGACGGGAGGGATTGTGGAGCAGTACTTC
D gene: .; J gene: TRBJ1-1; V gene: TRBV2; clone size: .; CDR3 protein: CASSEALQARSGAFF; CDR3 DNA: TGTGCCAGCAGTGAAGCGCTTCAGGCACGTTCTGGAGCTTTCTTT
D gene: TRBD2; J gene: TRBJ2-3; V gene: TRBV5-4; clone size: .; CDR3 protein: CASTETGLGTDTQYF; CDR3 DNA: TGTGCCAGCACAGAAACGGGACTAGGCACAGATACGCAGTATTTT
D gene: .; J gene: TRBJ1-1; V gene: TRBV2; clone size: .; CDR3 protein: CASRPDSLEAFF; CDR3 DNA: TGTGCCAGCAGACCGGACTCTTTGGAAGCTTTCTTT
D gene: .; J gene: TRBJ1-2; V gene: TRBV27; clone size: once; CDR3 protein: CASSLEGFYGYTF; CDR3 DNA: TGTGCCAGCAGTTTGGAGGGGTTCTATGGCTACACCTTC
D gene: .; J gene: TRBJ1-2; V gene: TRBV7-9; clone size: few; CDR3 protein: CASSLGGAGADIDYGYTF; CDR3 DNA: TGTGCCAGCAGCTTAGGTGGGGCAGGGGCTGACATCGACTATGGCTACACCTTC
D gene: .; J gene: TRBJ1-5; V gene: TRBV19; clone size: .; CDR3 protein: CASIVWGEVSNQPQHF; CDR3 DNA: TGTGCCAGTATAGTTTGGGGGGAAGTTAGCAATCAGCCCCAGCATTTT